A single sample gave rise to the 7 T cell receptor beta chains below, sequenced in a study of cytomegalovirus exposure and HLA in healthy donors. PCR amplification relied on 60 Vbeta primers (plus 13 Jbeta primers). Assay used: immunoSEQ multiplex PCR; TCRdb lists only in-frame clones, some missing. The table records some 100,000 clones, roughly 70% of them present only once. Material for sequencing was PBMCs. These receptors all stem from a man aged 50-60 years in good health and CMV-seronegative.

The chain is built from TRBV30 and TRBJ2-6; no clear D. This CDR3 has 15 amino acids. Germline V gives CDR1 GTSNPN, CDR2 SVGIG (reference sequence). With 0 bases removed from V and 0 bases from J, the gap between germline ends came to 6 bases. The chain's CDR3 is CAWSVWSSGANVLTF. The CDR3 nucleotides read TGTGCCTGGAGTGTGTGGAGCTCTGGGGCCAACGTCCTGACTTTC.

This chain uses TRBV10-2 with TRBJ1-1, with 8 bases that match TRBD1. CDR1 is WSHSY, CDR2 SAAADI, per germline. CDR3 length equals 13 residues. The J segment lost 11 bases and the V segment lost 7 bases, leaving 12 bases of the junction unmatched. The CDR3 sequence: CASISGTGSRAFF. CDR3 coding DNA: TGCGCCAGCATTTCAGGGACAGGCAGTAGGGCTTTCTTT.

The V gene is TRBV23-1, the J gene TRBJ1-3, with D possibly being TRBD1 (6 bases). TRBV23-1 is given ORF status, its function remaining uncertain. V was shortened by 6 bases and J by 0 bases, with 12 bases between the two germline ends. This CDR3 contains 15 residues. CDR3 nucleotide sequence: TGCGCCAGCAGCTCAGGGGAAGTCTCTGGAAACACCATATATTTT. It specifies CASSSGEVSGNTIYF.

About this clone: One end of the junction is discordant with germline, which a read error may explain. The genes are TRBV7-9 and TRBJ1-6, with D possibly being TRBD1 (6 bases). This CDR3 has 15 residues. Per germline, CDR1 SEHNR and CDR2 FQNEAQ (reference sequence). CDR3 region: CSSSLSGRGDSPLHF. The CDR3 DNA reads TGTTCCAGCAGCTTATCAGGCAGGGGAGACTCACCCCTCCACTTT.

CDR3 region: CASRLPGTGYEQYF. The CDR3 nucleotides are TGTGCCAGCAGACTGCCCGGGACAGGGTACGAGCAGTACTTC. V usage is TRBV27 and J usage is TRBJ2-7, with TRBD1 matching 9 bases. The V gene end was trimmed by 6 bases and the J gene end by 4 bases; junction bases not matched to a gene: 7. Germline V CDR1 and CDR2: MNHEY, SMNVEV (reference sequence). This CDR3 contains 14 residues.

The rearrangement uses TRBV9 and TRBJ1-4; 9 bases line up with TRBD1. The CDR3 spans 15 residues. CDR1 SGDLS and CDR2 YYNGEE come from the germline V gene. Trimming removed 4 bases from V and 8 bases from J; junction bases left unmatched: 9. This CDR3 reads CASSSRTGEGEKLFF. CDR3 DNA sequence: TGTGCCAGCAGCTCAAGGACAGGGGAAGGCGAAAAACTGTTTTTT.

With respect to this clone: Other nucleotide sequences from this sample produce the same CDR3. V usage is TRBV4-3 and J usage is TRBJ2-7, with a weak D call TRBD2 (6 bases). Germline V gene data show CDR1 as LGHNA and CDR2 as YSLEER. The CDR3 runs 13 residues. V was clipped by 4 bases and J by 5 bases, with 12 bases between them. The CDR3 region is CASSPPGGDEQYF. The CDR3 DNA sequence: TGCGCCAGCAGCCCACCGGGCGGGGACGAGCAGTACTTC.